This T cell receptor (beta chain) was recorded in a study of T cell changes during pregnancy in multiple sclerosis. The assay was immunoSEQ multiplex PCR, and TCRdb's table has in-frame clones only and misses some. Of some 37,000 clones in the sample, around 90% were seen once. Trimming stripped 6 bases from V and 4 bases from J, with 18 bases between. In germline, CDR1 is MNHEY, CDR2 SVGAGI. This CDR3 contains 15 residues. The receptor was derived from a female donor in good health, enrolled as a control in a pregnancy study. This specimen consisted of CD4+ T cells from peripheral blood mononuclear cells, obtained after pregnancy. The chain is built from TRBV6-5 and TRBJ1-2; D gene ambiguous. CDR3: CASSTPRPLGYGYTF. The CDR3 DNA follows: TGTGCCAGCAGCACACCCAGGCCTTTGGGCTATGGCTACACCTTC.